The 9 T cell receptor beta chains reported below all come from one sample, sequenced in a study of OX40 agonist ivuxolimab in advanced cancers. Method: immunoSEQ multiplex PCR; TCRdb's copy keeps in-frame clones and lacks some. The sample contains about 120,000 clones, about 92% of which appear only once. The material sequenced was CD4+ or CD8+ T cells sorted from blood, taken in a trial of the OX40 agonist ivuxolimab. The receptors originated from an adult with an advanced solid tumor such as melanoma, head and neck, liver or kidney cancer.

The chain joins TRBV30 to TRBJ1-2; no firm D call. The germline V gene encodes CDR1 GTSNPN and CDR2 SVGIG (reference sequence). CDR3 length: 12 residues. CDR3 DNA: TGTGCTGGAGGGCACACGGACTATGGCTACACCTTC. Amino acids: CAGGHTDYGYTF.

The chain recombines TRBV28 with TRBJ1-6; no firm D call. This CDR3 spans 13 amino acids. Trimming removed 3 bases at V and 8 bases at J, with 8 bases between. Germline CDR1 reads MDHEN; CDR2 reads SYDVKM. The CDR3, as DNA: TGTGCCAGCAGTTTGGGTGGGGATTCACCCCTCCACTTT. It specifies CASSLGGDSPLHF. The full variable domain, in which reference TRBV28 and TRBJ1-6 provide the parts outside the CDR3, is DVKVTQSSRYLVKRTGEKVFLECVQDMDHENMFWYRQDPGLGLRLIYFSYDVKMKEKGDIPEGYSVSREKKERFSLILESASTNQTSMYLCASSLGGDSPLHFGNGTRLTVT.

The chain recombines TRBV10-3 with TRBJ1-4; D remains unclear. Germline values: CDR1 ENHRY, CDR2 SYGVKD. This CDR3 comprises 14 residues. V was clipped by 4 bases and J by 0 bases, with 6 bases between them. The CDR3 nucleotides read TGTGCCATCAGTGGGACCGCAACTAATGAAAAACTGTTTTTT. It is translated as CAISGTATNEKLFF.

The chain employs TRBV29-1 and TRBJ2-3, with D uncertain. The germline gives CDR1 SQVTM, CDR2 ANQGSEA. V was trimmed by 5 bases and J by 6 bases, leaving 18 bases between them. This CDR3 is 14 amino acids long. This CDR3 is CSVLVSLLVDTQYF. Written as DNA, the CDR3 is TGCAGCGTTTTAGTGTCCTTATTAGTCGATACGCAGTATTTT.

This chain links TRBV4-1 with TRBJ2-7; 7 bases align to TRBD1. Germline V gives CDR1 MGHRA, CDR2 YSYEKL. There are 14 residues in the CDR3. V dropped 3 bases and J dropped 7; count of bases not matched to a gene: 9. CDR3 DNA sequence: TGCGCCAGCAGCCACCCGGACAGGTTTGAAGAGCAGTACTTC. It translates to CASSHPDRFEEQYF.

The chain employs TRBV7-2 and TRBJ1-2; a weak D match, TRBD1 (6 bases). Germline V gene data show CDR1 as SGHTA and CDR2 as FQGNSA. The ends were cut back, 5 bases at V and 8 bases at J, with 15 bases in the middle. The CDR3 contains 13 residues. As DNA, the CDR3 is TGTGCCAGCAGCCGGGGGGCCAGAGAAGGCTACACCTTC. This codes for CASSRGAREGYTF. Variable domain in full (rest from reference TRBV7-2 and TRBJ1-2): GAGVSQSPSNKVTEKGKDVELRCDPISGHTALYWYRQSLGQGLEFLIYFQGNSAPDKSGLPSDRFSAERTGGSVSTLTIQRTQQEDSAVYLCASSRGAREGYTFGSGTRLTVV.

V gene TRBV4-2 combines with J gene TRBJ1-5; the D is unclear. In germline, CDR1 is LGHNA, CDR2 YNFKEQ. V dropped 1 base and J dropped 6 bases, with 10 bases sitting between them. The CDR3 has 14 amino acids. The CDR3 DNA sequence: TGTGCCAGCAGCCAAGCAATTGGAGGTCAGCCCCAGCATTTT. Translated, it gives CASSQAIGGQPQHF.

This chain connects TRBV29-1 to TRBJ2-5, with D hard to call. The CDR3 contains 12 residues. V was clipped by 6 bases and J by 2 bases, with 10 bases between them. Germline CDR1 and CDR2: SQVTM and ANQGSEA. CDR3: CSVPSQQETQYF. The CDR3 DNA follows: TGCAGCGTCCCAAGTCAGCAAGAGACCCAGTACTTC.

The chain is built from TRBV29-1 and TRBJ2-7; weak D call: TRBD1 (5 bases). Between the trimmed V and J ends, which lost 4 bases and 2 bases, there was a span of 9 bases. This CDR3 is built from 12 residues. Germline V gene sequence: CDR1 SQVTM, CDR2 ANQGSEA. The CDR3: CSVAGRAYEQYF. The CDR3 coding sequence is TGCAGCGTTGCCGGCAGGGCCTACGAGCAGTACTTC.